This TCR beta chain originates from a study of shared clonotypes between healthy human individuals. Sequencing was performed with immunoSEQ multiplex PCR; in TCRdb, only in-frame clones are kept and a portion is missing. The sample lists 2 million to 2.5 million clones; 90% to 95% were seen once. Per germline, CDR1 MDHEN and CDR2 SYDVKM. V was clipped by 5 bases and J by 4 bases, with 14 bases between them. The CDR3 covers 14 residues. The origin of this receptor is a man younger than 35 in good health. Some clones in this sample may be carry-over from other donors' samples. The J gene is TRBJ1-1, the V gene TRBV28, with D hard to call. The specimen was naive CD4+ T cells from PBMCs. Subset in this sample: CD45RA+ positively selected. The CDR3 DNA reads TGTGCCAGCAGTCCGCCTACGGGCTCCACTGAAGCTTTCTTT. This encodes CASSPPTGSTEAFF.